The sequence of this T cell receptor beta chain was determined in a study of regulatory T cells in long-lasting Graves disease. Germline V gene data show CDR1 as LNHDA and CDR2 as SQIVND (reference sequence). This CDR3 spans 14 amino acids. Trimming took off 4 bases at V and 4 bases at J, with 13 bases between the two ends. The TCR beta library used iRepertoire HTBI primers with Arm-PCR amplification of CDR3. TCRdb redid the calling of the multiplex PCR reads with MiXCR, one entry per CDR3 protein. This repertoire shows hundreds of thousands of distinct CDR3 sequences, approximately 15% found once; its top ten account for approximately 20%. Described time point: newly diagnosed GD, antithyroid drugs for less than 3 months. The authors made the TCR library using RNA they extracted from PBMCs. The sample was also linked to a second study, of T cells in Graves' hyperthyroidism and ophthalmopathy.

The chain joins TRBV19 to TRBJ1-1, with a possible D match to TRBD1 (6 bases). The sequence came from a woman aged 25 to 45 with Graves disease. This specimen was peripheral blood mononuclear cells (PBMCs), taken at new diagnosis, from a patient treated with antithyroid drugs. The CDR3 coding sequence is TGTGCCAGTAGTAAACAGGGTGGGAGCACTGAAGCTTTCTTT. Residues: CASSKQGGSTEAFF.